One and the same sample provided the 6 T cell receptor beta chains below, sequenced in a study of metastatic and nonmetastatic thyroid tumors (dated by TCRdb to about 2020). Libraries were constructed by PCR. The sequencer was an Illumina HiSeq 4000. TCRdb reanalyzed the raw reads on its own, using fastp at Q25 for trimming and MiXCR for clone calling, and kept in-frame beta chains. For this sample the table gives about 13,000 clones, of which around 33% were detected only once. Together, the top ten hold 10% to 15% of the sample. No treatment had been received by any patient before thyroid surgery. Input material: tumor tissue. The receptor set was obtained from a male donor with papillary thyroid cancer or a benign thyroid nodule (not recorded which). Some clones in this sample may be carry-over from other donors' samples.

Relative to its sample, this clone is medium-sized (0.01 to 0.1%). The chain carries TRBV6-4 and TRBJ2-3; the match to TRBD1 covers 7 bases. J gave up 2 bases and V 2 bases, and 1 base lay outside the gene matches. This CDR3 region has 14 residues. CDR1 MRHNA and CDR2 SNTAGT come from the germline V gene. Here the CDR3 reads CASSDTGDTDTQYF. The CDR3 nucleotides read TGTGCCAGCAGTGACACAGGGGACACAGATACGCAGTATTTT.

The V and J genes are TRBV30 and TRBJ1-5, with 9 bases aligning to TRBD1. Germline V gene sequence: CDR1 GTSNPN, CDR2 SVGIG (reference sequence). Unmatched junction bases numbered 8, after V lost 5 bases and J lost 3 bases. This CDR3 is built from 15 residues. The CDR3, as DNA: TGTGCCTGGGGAGCGGGACAGGGCAACAATCAGCCCCAGCATTTT. Amino acid sequence: CAWGAGQGNNQPQHF.

The gene calls are TRBV30 and TRBJ1-5; D call uncertain. Germline loops: CDR1 GTSNPN, CDR2 SVGIG (reference sequence). Between the trimmed V and J ends, which lost 0 bases and 2 bases, there was a span of 11 bases. This CDR3 region has 15 residues. CDR3 DNA: TGTGCCTGGAGTGTCCCAAGGGTTGGCAATCAGCCCCAGCATTTT. Its protein product is CAWSVPRVGNQPQHF.

This clone was counted at least ten times. The V call is TRBV5-1, the J call TRBJ1-2; maybe TRBD1 (5 bases). Trimming removed 2 bases from V and 2 bases from J, with 10 bases in between. The germline CDR1 and CDR2 sequences are SGHRS and YFSETQ. This CDR3 has 14 amino acids. The CDR3 loop is CASSFGTGNYGYTF. The CDR3 DNA is TGCGCCAGCAGCTTTGGGACGGGGAACTATGGCTACACCTTC.

Sample share makes this clone medium-sized. Other DNA sequences of this sample code for an identical CDR3. V usage is TRBV7-9 and J usage is TRBJ2-2, with unresolved D. The CDR3 extends over 13 amino acids. Trimming took 0 bases from V and 5 from J, leaving 4 bases between them. Per germline, CDR1 SEHNR and CDR2 FQNEAQ (reference sequence). The CDR3 DNA follows: TGTGCCAGCAGCTTAGCCTCAACCGGGGAGCTGTTTTTT. The encoded protein is CASSLASTGELFF.

The chain is built from TRBV19 and TRBJ2-7; TRBD1 agrees at 9 bases. With 6 bases clipped from V and 3 bases from J, the junction kept 21 bases outside the gene matches. The CDR3 length is 19 residues. Germline lookup yields CDR1 LNHDA and CDR2 SQIVND (reference sequence). In nucleotides, the CDR3 is TGTGCCAGTAGCTTAAGCCTCGGACGAGAGACAGGGGGTATCTACGAGCAGTACTTC. It is translated as CASSLSLGRETGGIYEQYF.